This paragraph covers one TCR beta chain sequence. CDR1 is LGHNA and CDR2 is YSLEER in the germline V gene. V was clipped by 8 bases and J by 3 bases, with 11 bases between them. CDR3 length equals 12 residues. These data originate in a study of cytomegalovirus exposure and HLA in healthy donors. The PCR employed 60 Vbeta primers together with 13 Jbeta primers. Repertoires were generated with immunoSEQ multiplex PCR, while TCRdb's copy carries only in-frame clones and drops some. The sample carries about 150,000 clones, approximately 79% recorded once. V and J are TRBV4-3 and TRBJ2-7; no clear D. This TCR was sampled from a male donor in good health and CMV-seronegative. The specimen was PBMCs. This chain's CDR3 is CASPPPVYEQYF. In DNA form, the CDR3 reads TGCGCCAGCCCTCCCCCCGTCTACGAGCAGTACTTC.